This T cell receptor (beta chain) was obtained from a study of blood T cells in healthy people across ages. Study observations and caveats: Roughly linear declines in TCR beta diversity per million T cells occurred with age. Unsorted PBMC material precluded a definitive naive versus antigen-experienced comparison.

Worth noting for this clonotype: Its antigen is undetermined.

A second PCR, run for roughly 7 to 11 cycles, used a sample-barcoded 5' primer plus a J-beta primer mix. Every cDNA molecule bore a tag from a template-switch adaptor containing 12 random nucleotides. TCRdb itself ran the 5' RACE reads through MiXCR, one entry per CDR3 protein. Of about 1.5 million distinct CDR3 sequences detected, about 40% appear once; the ten largest clones hold less than 8%. Germline V gives CDR1 SNHLY, CDR2 FYNNEI. The CDR3 has 13 residues. The V gene is TRBV2, the J gene TRBJ2-7; D not resolved. With the DNA end fitting TRBJ2-5 better, the J assignment may be wrong. This receptor was identified in a woman in her late teens or twenties in good health. Material for sequencing was blood. CDR3 sequence: CASSEGGVETQYF. DNA for the CDR3: TGTGCCAGCAGTGAAGGTGGGGTAGAGACCCAGTACTTC.